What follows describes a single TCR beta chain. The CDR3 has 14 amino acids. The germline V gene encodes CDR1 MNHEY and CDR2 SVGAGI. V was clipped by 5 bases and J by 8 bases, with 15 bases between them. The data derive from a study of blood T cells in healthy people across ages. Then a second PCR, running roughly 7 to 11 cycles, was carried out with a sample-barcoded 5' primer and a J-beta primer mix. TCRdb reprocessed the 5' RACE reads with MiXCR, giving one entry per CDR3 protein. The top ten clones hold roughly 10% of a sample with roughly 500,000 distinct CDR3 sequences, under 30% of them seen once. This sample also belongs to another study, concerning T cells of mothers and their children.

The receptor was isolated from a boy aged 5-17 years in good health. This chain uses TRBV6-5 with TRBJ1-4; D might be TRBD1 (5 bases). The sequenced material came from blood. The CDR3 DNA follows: TGTGCCAGCAGTGCCGGGGGGGTTGGGGAAAAACTGTTTTTT. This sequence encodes CASSAGGVGEKLFF.